This T cell receptor (beta chain) was sequenced in a study of T-cell reconstitution after alpha-beta-depleted transplantation in children. Unique molecular identifiers were built into the TCRbeta library. TCRdb re-called the PCR reads with MiXCR, one entry per CDR3 protein. The table has a few hundred thousand distinct CDR3 sequences, over 9.5% seen once. Details on this clonotype: This could be a read error, since a much larger clone is one nucleotide away.

CDR3 length: 13 residues. CDR1 and CDR2 (germline): SNHLY, FYNNEI. V dropped 11 bases and J dropped 6; count of bases not matched to a gene: 10. The receptor's source is a human donor who donated a stem cell graft to a child with SCID. The chain uses TRBV2 and TRBJ2-1, with TRBD2 matching over 7 bases. This specimen was PBMCs from the stem cell graft donor, taken from the stem cell graft. Written as DNA, the CDR3 is TGTGCCGGCGGACCGACTAGCCTCAATGAGCAGTTCTTC. It yields the protein CAGGPTSLNEQFF.